The entry below gives a single T cell receptor (beta chain) sequence along with its context. In the authors' methods: Estimation of nucleated cell counts was performed using reference gene primer amplification. Clones were sequenced by immunoSEQ multiplex PCR, and TCRdb holds only the in-frame ones, with some missing. Clonal size and the V and J genes are those of that table, whereas D and trimming came from the DNA. This sample has roughly 65,000 clones, with 79% found just once. This entry comes from a study of blood T cell repertoires in COVID-19. Study background: The United States, Italy and Spain provided the acute and convalescent COVID-19 samples. PBMCs, B-cell-depleted T cells, or T cells were the source of the cDNA or gDNA that made up the material.

V shed 5 bases and J 2 bases; nucleotides not matched to a gene: 4. Per the germline V gene, CDR1 is SGHVS and CDR2 is FQNEAQ. The length of the CDR3 is 15 residues. This chain joins TRBV7-8 and TRBJ1-3; 9 bases agree with TRBD1. The sample consisted of peripheral blood. The TCR comes from a man in his fifties or sixties with acute or convalescent COVID-19. The CDR3 coding sequence is TGTGCCAGCAGCCTCCGGGACAGGGCTGGAAACACCATATATTTT. Translation gives CASSLRDRAGNTIYF.